A selection of T cell receptor beta chains follows, all from one sample in a study of T-cell reconstitution after alpha-beta-depleted transplantation in children. MiXCR, run by TCRdb on the PCR reads, gives a single entry per CDR3 protein. The data hold 750,000 to 950,000 distinct CDR3 sequences, with under 20% observed a single time. Sequenced here: PBMCs, mostly from graft donor cells, sampled 360 days after TCRalphabeta/CD19-depleted stem cell transplant. Receptors were obtained from a male patient younger than 18 who had a stem cell transplant for acute lymphoblastic leukemia, so the T cells may come from the graft donor. CDR3s include the opening cysteine and the closing phenylalanine or tryptophan. D genes are given only for firm matches. Clone size is given for some rows only: seen once, a few or many times, or a class if the clone is expanded.

>NA|NA|TRBV7-3|TRBJ1-2
TGTGCCAGCAGCATCAAAGGACGGACCTATGGCTACACCTTC
CASSIKGRTYGYTF
>few|TRBD1|TRBV19|TRBJ1-1
TGTGCCAGTAAAATACAGGGGGCGCTTTATACTGAAGCTTTCTTT
CASKIQGALYTEAFF
>NA|NA|TRBV9|TRBJ2-7
TGTGCCAGCAGCGCCAGACAGGGACTTACCTACGAGCAGTACTTC
CASSARQGLTYEQYF
>few|NA|TRBV12-3/TRBV12-4|TRBJ1-2
TGTGCCAGCAGTTTAGCGCACGGGGGAGGGAAGGGCTACACCTTC
CASSLAHGGGKGYTF
>many|TRBD2|TRBV7-2|TRBJ2-5
TGTGCCAGCAGCTCTAGCGGGATTGAGACCCAGTACTTC
CASSSSGIETQYF
>NA|NA|TRBV20-1|TRBJ2-5
TGCAGTGCTAGTGATGAGACCCAGTACTTC
CSASDETQYF
>NA|NA|TRBV4-1|TRBJ2-1
TGCGCCAGCAGCCAAACGGGGGTGAGGAATGAGCAGTTCTTC
CASSQTGVRNEQFF
>once|NA|TRBV7-9|TRBJ1-1
TGTGCCAGCAGCTTAGATATGAGCCGCGTAGCTTTCTTT
CASSLDMSRVAFF
>NA|NA|TRBV4-2|TRBJ1-1
TGTGCCAGCAGCCAAGAGGAGGGGGTGAACACTGAAGCTTTCTTT
CASSQEEGVNTEAFF
>NA|NA|TRBV25-1|TRBJ2-3
TGTGCCAGCAGCGCGAATGGCAGGCCGACGCAGTATTTT
CASSANGRPTQYF
>few|TRBD2|TRBV7-2|TRBJ2-7
TGTGCCAGCAGCTTACGCGGACTAGCGGGAGGACCCTACGAGCAGTACTTC
CASSLRGLAGGPYEQYF
>few|NA|TRBV9|TRBJ2-5
TGTGCCAGCAGCGTAGACTGGGAGGAGACCCAGTACTTC
CASSVDWEETQYF
>NA|NA|TRBV4-3|TRBJ2-3
TGCGCCAGCAGCCAAGAGGGGGCGGGAGAAGGAGATACGCAGTATTTT
CASSQEGAGEGDTQYF
>NA|NA|TRBV12-3/TRBV12-4|TRBJ1-4
TGTGCCAGCAGTTTAGTAAACAGCCTGAATGAAAAACTGTTTTTT
CASSLVNSLNEKLFF
>NA|NA|TRBV24-1|TRBJ1-3
TGTGCCACCCGTCCCGGGACGGGGAACACCATATATTTT
CATRPGTGNTIYF
>NA|NA|TRBV4-1|TRBJ2-5
TGCGCCAGCAGCCAAGAAGCGACCGGACACACCCAAGAGACCCAGTACTTC
CASSQEATGHTQETQYF
>few|TRBD2|TRBV12-3/TRBV12-4|TRBJ2-7
TGTGCCAGCAGTAGCCCACTAGCGAACGAGCAGTACTTC
CASSSPLANEQYF
>NA|NA|TRBV7-2|TRBJ2-7
TGTGCCAGCAGCTTAGCGCCTGGCCCGGCGGAACAGTACTTC
CASSLAPGPAEQYF
>NA|NA|TRBV6-4|TRBJ2-1
TGTGCCAGCAGGATTAGCTCTACCGCCTACAATGAGCAGTTCTTC
CASRISSTAYNEQFF
>NA|NA|TRBV12-3/TRBV12-4|TRBJ2-7
TGTGCCAGCAGTTTATTTGCGAGCGGAAGCTCCTACGAGCAGTACTTC
CASSLFASGSSYEQYF
>NA|NA|TRBV5-1|TRBJ2-7
TGCGCCAGCAGTGGGGGGACACCCAACGACGACGCCTACGAGCAGTACTTC
CASSGGTPNDDAYEQYF
>few|NA|TRBV12-3/TRBV12-4|TRBJ1-1
TGTGCCAGCAGTTTCGGGGGGGAAGTCACTGAAGCTTTCTTT
CASSFGGEVTEAFF